The 23 T cell receptor beta chains below were found in one sample sequenced in a study of blood T cell repertoires in COVID-19. Data came from immunoSEQ multiplex PCR; TCRdb stores just in-frame clones and leaves some out. Of over 250,000 clones in the sample, around 82% are singletons; the top ten hold over 9%. The specimen was peripheral blood. The receptors were gathered from a woman in her 50s who had recovered from COVID-19.

The genes are TRBV4-1 and TRBJ2-1; 9 bases line up with TRBD2. Germline lookup yields CDR1 MGHRA and CDR2 YSYEKL. CDR3 length equals 17 residues. V dropped 0 bases and J dropped 5; count of bases not matched to a gene: 8. The CDR3 loop is CASSQDLAASGDNEQFF. In nucleotides, the CDR3 is TGCGCCAGCAGCCAAGATCTGGCGGCTAGCGGGGACAATGAGCAGTTCTTC.

The rearrangement links TRBV6-5 to TRBJ1-2; 10 bases align to TRBD1. Trimming took 6 bases from V and 5 from J; bases not matched to a gene: 9. The CDR3 runs to 15 residues. Germline V CDR1 and CDR2: MNHEY, SVGAGI. CDR3: CASRAGTGDNYGYTF. The CDR3, as DNA: TGTGCCAGCAGGGCAGGGACAGGGGACAATTATGGCTACACCTTC.

The V and J genes are TRBV10-3 and TRBJ2-1, with TRBD2 matching 8 bases. Losses at the gene ends were 8 bases for V and 6 bases for J; bases not matched to a gene: 6. This CDR3 is built from 13 residues. Germline values: CDR1 ENHRY, CDR2 SYGVKD. CDR3 residues: CAIAGGAGNEQFF. The DNA of the CDR3 is TGTGCCATCGCGGGGGGTGCCGGCAATGAGCAGTTCTTC.

This sequence joins TRBV11-1 and TRBJ2-7; maybe TRBD1 (6 bases). Trimming took off 4 bases at V and 4 bases at J, with 17 bases between the two ends. The CDR3 has 15 residues. From germline, CDR1 is SGHAT and CDR2 FQDESV (reference sequence). CDR3 protein: CASSSKTGALYEQYF. CDR3 DNA: TGTGCCAGCAGCTCGAAGACAGGTGCCCTTTACGAGCAGTACTTC.

The chain joins TRBV28 to TRBJ2-5; 8 nucleotides line up with TRBD1. The CDR3 is made up of 13 amino acids. The junction had 4 bases not matched to a gene; V was cut back by 5 bases and J by 5 bases. Germline V gene sequence: CDR1 MDHEN, CDR2 SYDVKM. In DNA, the CDR3 is TGTGCCAGCAGTCCTCAGGGGGCTGAGACCCAGTACTTC. Protein: CASSPQGAETQYF.

The chain couples TRBV7-2 to TRBJ2-2, with 9 nucleotides matching TRBD1. The germline V gene has CDR1 SGHTA and CDR2 FQGNSA. Trimming at V came to 4 bases and at J to 2 bases, leaving 5 bases not matched to a gene. The CDR3 is 16 amino acids. The CDR3 sequence: CASSYGGQGNTGELFF. DNA for the CDR3: TGTGCCAGCAGCTACGGGGGACAGGGAAACACCGGGGAGCTGTTTTTT.

The V call is TRBV12-3 or TRBV12-4, the J call TRBJ2-2, with TRBD1 as a possible D gene (8 bases). The CDR3 covers 13 residues. V was trimmed by 6 bases and J by 7 bases, leaving 12 bases between them. The CDR3 DNA reads TGTGCCAGCAGATACAGGGGGGGCGGGGAGCTGTTTTTT. As protein: CASRYRGGGELFF.

CDR3 protein: CACGGRVGESSTDTQYF. DNA for the CDR3: TGTGCCTGCGGAGGCCGCGTCGGGGAGTCTAGCACAGATACGCAGTATTTT. The V and J genes are TRBV7-9 and TRBJ2-3, with D tentatively TRBD2 (5 bases). The CDR3 has 17 amino acids. V dropped 11 bases and J dropped 0 bases, with 24 bases sitting between them. Germline V gene sequence: CDR1 SEHNR, CDR2 FQNEAQ (reference sequence).

The chain has TRBV6-2 or TRBV6-3 and TRBJ1-2, with a weak D call TRBD1 (6 bases). The V end lost 3 bases, the J end lost 7 bases, and 12 bases lay between the germline ends. The CDR3 spans 13 residues. The germline CDR1 and CDR2 sequences are MNHEY and SVGEGT. CDR3 sequence: CASSYSGESGYTF. In DNA, the CDR3 is TGTGCCAGCAGTTATTCAGGGGAGTCTGGCTACACCTTC.

The rearrangement joins TRBV28 to TRBJ1-4, with a possible D match to TRBD1 (5 bases). Looked up from germline, CDR1 is MDHEN and CDR2 is SYDVKM. The CDR3 has 10 residues. Trimming took off 9 bases at V and 13 bases at J, with 12 bases between the two ends. The CDR3 sequence: CASPQRGLFF. As DNA, the CDR3 is TGTGCCAGTCCGCAAAGGGGACTGTTTTTT. The entire variable domain, with the rest obtained from reference TRBV28 and TRBJ1-4, is as follows: DVKVTQSSRYLVKRTGEKVFLECVQDMDHENMFWYRQDPGLGLRLIYFSYDVKMKEKGDIPEGYSVSREKKERFSLILESASTNQTSMYLCASPQRGLFFGSGTQLSVL.

The J gene is TRBJ2-7, the V gene TRBV28; 7 positions match TRBD1. After removal of 7 bases from V and 2 bases from J, the junction contained 8 bases not matched to a gene. The CDR3 consists of 14 residues. The germline gives CDR1 MDHEN, CDR2 SYDVKM. CDR3 protein: CASTQGGSPYEQYF. The CDR3, as DNA: TGTGCCAGCACTCAAGGGGGCTCCCCCTACGAGCAGTACTTC.

V and J are TRBV4-3 and TRBJ1-1; no clear D gene. V was trimmed by 1 base and J by 5 bases, leaving 8 bases between them. In germline, CDR1 is LGHNA, CDR2 YSLEER. The CDR3 contains 13 residues. In DNA form, the CDR3 reads TGCGCCAGCAGCCAAGGCGTCCGGACTGAAGCTTTCTTT. This encodes CASSQGVRTEAFF.

This clone has just one count. The rearrangement links TRBV27 to TRBJ1-6; 7 bases map to TRBD1. J lost 7 bases, V lost 4 bases, and 4 bases had no gene match. This CDR3 contains 14 residues. Per germline, CDR1 MNHEY and CDR2 SMNVEV (reference sequence). The CDR3 sequence is CASSWGQSNSPLHF. The CDR3 nucleotides read TGTGCCAGCAGTTGGGGACAGTCAAATTCACCCCTCCACTTT.

Only a few counts were recorded for this clone. This chain connects TRBV9 to TRBJ2-2; D gene uncertain. Deletions cut 3 bases from V and 3 bases from J, with 3 bases between. Germline V gene lookup returns CDR1 SGDLS and CDR2 YYNGEE. The CDR3 covers 12 residues. The CDR3 here is CASSAYTGELFF. CDR3 in DNA: TGTGCCAGCAGCGCCTACACCGGGGAGCTGTTTTTT. The full variable domain, in which reference TRBV9 and TRBJ2-2 provide the parts outside the CDR3, is DSGVTQTPKHLITATGQRVTLRCSPRSGDLSVYWYQQSLDQGLQFLIQYYNGEERAKGNILERFSAQQFPDLHSELNLSSLELGDSALYFCASSAYTGELFFGEGSRLTVL.

The chain has TRBV6-6 and TRBJ1-1; tentative D call: TRBD1 (5 bases). The V end was cut by 9 bases, the J end by 2 bases, with 16 bases between. The CDR3 is 14 residues long. Germline CDR1 is MNHNY and CDR2 is SVGAGI (reference sequence). CDR3 residues: CASHLGQGNTEAFF. The CDR3 DNA reads as TGTGCCAGTCACCTAGGGCAGGGCAACACTGAAGCTTTCTTT.

This clone was counted only a few times. This chain links TRBV6-5 with TRBJ2-7, with D hard to call. Germline assignment: CDR1 MNHEY and CDR2 SVGAGI. Trimming stripped 2 bases from V and 0 bases from J, with 11 bases between. The length of the CDR3 is 15 residues. The CDR3 DNA follows: TGTGCCAGCAGTTACAGTACGTTGAGCTCCTACGAGCAGTACTTC. Protein sequence: CASSYSTLSSYEQYF.

The chain links TRBV15 to TRBJ1-5, with TRBD1 matching over 7 bases. The germline CDR1 and CDR2 sequences are LNHNV and YYDKDF (reference sequence). V lost 4 bases, J lost 4 bases, and 7 bases stayed unmatched. The CDR3 loop spans 15 amino acids. CDR3 DNA: TGTGCCACCAGCAACAGACAGGGTCGGAATCAGCCCCAGCATTTT. It encodes CATSNRQGRNQPQHF. Full variable domain (missing parts from reference TRBV15 and TRBJ1-5): DAMVIQNPRYQVTQFGKPVTLSCSQTLNHNVMYWYQQKSSQAPKLLFHYYDKDFNNEADTPDNFQSRRPNTSFCFLDIRSPGLGDTAMYLCATSNRQGRNQPQHFGDGTRLSIL.

The V gene is TRBV4-3, the J gene TRBJ2-1, with a tentative D call TRBD1 (5 bases). There are 16 residues in the CDR3. Trimming pared 0 bases from V and 0 bases from J, leaving 9 bases between. From germline, CDR1 is LGHNA and CDR2 YSLEER. In DNA, the CDR3 is TGCGCCAGCAGCCAAGAAGGGGTCCCCTCCTACAATGAGCAGTTCTTC. Its protein product is CASSQEGVPSYNEQFF.

V usage is TRBV29-1 and J usage is TRBJ2-4; no clear D gene. The CDR3 is 12 residues long. Germline V gene data show CDR1 as SQVTM and CDR2 as ANQGSEA. Trimming removed 5 bases at V and 4 bases at J, with 9 bases between. The CDR3 loop reads CSVIPDKNIQYF. The CDR3 nucleotides read TGCAGCGTTATCCCAGATAAAAACATTCAGTACTTC.

The V and J genes are TRBV30 and TRBJ1-2; TRBD1 matches at 9 bases. Germline values: CDR1 GTSNPN, CDR2 SVGIG (reference sequence). With 4 bases clipped from V and 8 bases from J, the junction kept 14 bases outside the gene matches. This CDR3 has 15 residues. This CDR3 is CAWTVGTGLLGGYTF. CDR3 nucleotides: TGTGCCTGGACTGTCGGGACAGGGCTACTTGGGGGCTACACCTTC. Together with reference TRBV30 and TRBJ1-2, the CDR3 gives the full variable domain: SQTIHQWPATLVQPVGSPLSLECTVEGTSNPNLYWYRQAAGRGLQLLFYSVGIGQISSEVPQNLSASRPQDRQFILSSKKLLLSDSGFYLCAWTVGTGLLGGYTFGSGTRLTVV.

The CDR3 DNA reads TGTGCCAGCAGCTTAAAAGGGGCCTACGAGCAGTACTTC. It encodes CASSLKGAYEQYF. The chain recombines TRBV7-2 with TRBJ2-7; TRBD1 might be the D (5 bases). From germline, CDR1 is SGHTA and CDR2 FQGNSA. V was shortened by 2 bases and J by 2 bases, with 7 bases between the two germline ends. This CDR3 contains 13 residues.

V and J are TRBV19 and TRBJ1-5, with a possible D match to TRBD1 (5 bases). Germline CDR1 reads LNHDA; CDR2 reads SQIVND (reference sequence). V was shortened by 4 bases and J by 3 bases, with 13 bases between the two germline ends. The CDR3 totals 15 residues. For the CDR3, the DNA is TGTGCCAGTAGTACCACAAGCAGGGCCAATCAGCCCCAGCATTTT. Protein sequence: CASSTTSRANQPQHF. Combining the CDR3 with reference TRBV19 and TRBJ1-5 gives the whole variable domain DGGITQSPKYLFRKEGQNVTLSCEQNLNHDAMYWYRQDPGQGLRLIYYSQIVNDFQKGDIAEGYSVSREKKESFPLTVTSAQKNPTAFYLCASSTTSRANQPQHFGDGTRLSIL.

The J gene is TRBJ1-1, the V gene TRBV27; tentatively, D is TRBD1 (5 bases). Germline values: CDR1 MNHEY, CDR2 SMNVEV (reference sequence). This CDR3 contains 14 residues. V was cut by 4 bases and J by 4 bases, with 13 bases left in between. CDR3 sequence: CASSWGDGRTEAFF. CDR3 DNA: TGTGCCAGCAGTTGGGGGGACGGGCGCACTGAAGCTTTCTTT.